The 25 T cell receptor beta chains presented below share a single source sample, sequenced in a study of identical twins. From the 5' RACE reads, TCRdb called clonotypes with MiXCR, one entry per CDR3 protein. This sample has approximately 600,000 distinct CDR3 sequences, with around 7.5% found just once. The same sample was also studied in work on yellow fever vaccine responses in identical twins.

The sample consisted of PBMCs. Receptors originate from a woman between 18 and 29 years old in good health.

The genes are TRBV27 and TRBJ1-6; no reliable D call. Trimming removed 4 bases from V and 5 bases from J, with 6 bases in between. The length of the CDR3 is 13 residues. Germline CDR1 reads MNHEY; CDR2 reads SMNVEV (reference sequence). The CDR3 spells CASSSWNNSPLHF. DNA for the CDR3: TGTGCCAGCAGTTCATGGAATAATTCACCCCTCCACTTT.

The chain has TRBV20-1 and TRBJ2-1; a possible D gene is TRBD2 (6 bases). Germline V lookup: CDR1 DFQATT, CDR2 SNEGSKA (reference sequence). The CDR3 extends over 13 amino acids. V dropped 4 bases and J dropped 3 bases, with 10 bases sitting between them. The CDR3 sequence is CSANLAIYNEQFF. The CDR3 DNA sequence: TGCAGTGCTAACCTAGCGATCTACAATGAGCAGTTCTTC.

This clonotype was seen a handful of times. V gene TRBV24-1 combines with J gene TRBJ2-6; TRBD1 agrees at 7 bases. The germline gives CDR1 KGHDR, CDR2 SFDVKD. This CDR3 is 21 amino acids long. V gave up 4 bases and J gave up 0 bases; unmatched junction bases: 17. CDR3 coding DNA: TGTGCCACCAGTGACCGAATCCGAAATGGGACAGTCTTCTCTGGGGCCAACGTCCTGACTTTC. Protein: CATSDRIRNGTVFSGANVLTF.

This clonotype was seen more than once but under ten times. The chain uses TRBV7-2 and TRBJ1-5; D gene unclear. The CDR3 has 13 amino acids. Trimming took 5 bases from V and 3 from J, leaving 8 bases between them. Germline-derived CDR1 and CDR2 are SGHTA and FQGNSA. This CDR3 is CASSPYPNQPQHF. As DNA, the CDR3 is TGTGCCAGCAGCCCCTATCCCAATCAGCCCCAGCATTTT. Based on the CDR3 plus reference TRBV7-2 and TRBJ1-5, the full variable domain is GAGVSQSPSNKVTEKGKDVELRCDPISGHTALYWYRQSLGQGLEFLIYFQGNSAPDKSGLPSDRFSAERTGGSVSTLTIQRTQQEDSAVYLCASSPYPNQPQHFGDGTRLSIL.

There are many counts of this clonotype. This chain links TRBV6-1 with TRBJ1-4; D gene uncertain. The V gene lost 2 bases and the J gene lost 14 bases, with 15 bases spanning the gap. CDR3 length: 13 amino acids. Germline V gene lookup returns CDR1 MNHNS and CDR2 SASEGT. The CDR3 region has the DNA TGTGCCAGCAGTGAAAATTCTGGTCGAGAGCTGTTTTTT. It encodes CASSENSGRELFF.

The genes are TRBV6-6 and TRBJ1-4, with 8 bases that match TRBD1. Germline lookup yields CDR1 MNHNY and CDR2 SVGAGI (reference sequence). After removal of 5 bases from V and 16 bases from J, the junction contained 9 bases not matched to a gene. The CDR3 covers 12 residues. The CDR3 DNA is TGTGCCAGCAGTCATGGGACAGGAAACCCGTTTTTT. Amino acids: CASSHGTGNPFF.

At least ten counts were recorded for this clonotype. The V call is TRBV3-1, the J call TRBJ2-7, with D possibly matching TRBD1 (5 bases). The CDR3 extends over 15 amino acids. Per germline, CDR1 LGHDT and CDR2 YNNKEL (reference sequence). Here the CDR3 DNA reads TGTGCCAGCAGCCAAGACAGGGAACGTCGAAGGTTGGGGAACGTC. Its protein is CASSQDRERRRLGNV.

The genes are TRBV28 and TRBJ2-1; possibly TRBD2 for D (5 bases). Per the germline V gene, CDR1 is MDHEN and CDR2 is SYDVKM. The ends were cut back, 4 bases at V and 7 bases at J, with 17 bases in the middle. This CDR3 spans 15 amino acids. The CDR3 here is CASSSPRLGENEQFF. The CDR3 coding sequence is TGTGCCAGCAGTTCCCCTAGACTGGGAGAGAATGAGCAGTTCTTC.

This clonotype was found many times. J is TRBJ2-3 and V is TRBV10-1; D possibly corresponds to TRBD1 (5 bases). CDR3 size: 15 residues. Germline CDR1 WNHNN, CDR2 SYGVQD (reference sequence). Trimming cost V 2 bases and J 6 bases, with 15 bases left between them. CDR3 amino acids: CASSEVQGVFDTQYF. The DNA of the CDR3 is TGCGCCAGCAGTGAGGTCCAGGGTGTGTTTGATACGCAGTATTTT.

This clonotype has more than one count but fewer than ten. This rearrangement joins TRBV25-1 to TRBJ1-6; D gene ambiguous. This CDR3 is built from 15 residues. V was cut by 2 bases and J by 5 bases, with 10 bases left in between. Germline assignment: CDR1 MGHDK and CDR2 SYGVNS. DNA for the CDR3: TGTGCCAGCAGTGAACCGGGCCCTAATAATTCACCCCTCCACTTT. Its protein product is CASSEPGPNNSPLHF.

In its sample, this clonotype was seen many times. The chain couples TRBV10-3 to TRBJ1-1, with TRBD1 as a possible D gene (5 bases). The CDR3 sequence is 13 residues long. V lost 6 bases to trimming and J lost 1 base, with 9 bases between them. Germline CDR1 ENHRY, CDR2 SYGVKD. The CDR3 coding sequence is TGTGCCATCAGAGACAGCCCGAACACTGAAGCTTTCTTT. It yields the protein CAIRDSPNTEAFF.

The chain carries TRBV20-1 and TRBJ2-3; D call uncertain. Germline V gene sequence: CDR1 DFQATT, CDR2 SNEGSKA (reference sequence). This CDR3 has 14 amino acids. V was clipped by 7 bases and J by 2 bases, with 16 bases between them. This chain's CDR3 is CSVRLARDTDTQYF. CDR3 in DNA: TGCAGTGTTCGGTTGGCGAGAGACACAGATACGCAGTATTTT.

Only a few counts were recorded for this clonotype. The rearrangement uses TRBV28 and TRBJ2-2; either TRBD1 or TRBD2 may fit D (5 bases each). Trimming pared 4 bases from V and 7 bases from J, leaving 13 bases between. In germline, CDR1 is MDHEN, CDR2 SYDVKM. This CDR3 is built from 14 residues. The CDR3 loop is CASSYTGTGGELFF. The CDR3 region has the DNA TGTGCCAGCAGTTATACCGGGACCGGCGGGGAGCTGTTTTTT. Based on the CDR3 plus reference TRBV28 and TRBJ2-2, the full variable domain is DVKVTQSSRYLVKRTGEKVFLECVQDMDHENMFWYRQDPGLGLRLIYFSYDVKMKEKGDIPEGYSVSREKKERFSLILESASTNQTSMYLCASSYTGTGGELFFGEGSRLTVL.

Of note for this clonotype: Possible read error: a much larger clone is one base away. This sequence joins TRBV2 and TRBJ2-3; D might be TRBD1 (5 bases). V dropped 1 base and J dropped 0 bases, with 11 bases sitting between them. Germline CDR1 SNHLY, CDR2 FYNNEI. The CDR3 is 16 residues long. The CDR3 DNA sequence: TGTGCCAGCAGTGAAGAGGGGCACGGTAGCACAGATACGCAGTATTTT. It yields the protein CASSEEGHGSTDTQYF.

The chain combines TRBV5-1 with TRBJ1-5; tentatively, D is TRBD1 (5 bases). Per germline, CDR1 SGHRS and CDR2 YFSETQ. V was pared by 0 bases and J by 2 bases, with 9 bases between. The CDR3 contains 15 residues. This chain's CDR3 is CASSLVGDGNQPQHF. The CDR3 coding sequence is TGCGCCAGCAGCTTGGTGGGGGATGGCAATCAGCCCCAGCATTTT.

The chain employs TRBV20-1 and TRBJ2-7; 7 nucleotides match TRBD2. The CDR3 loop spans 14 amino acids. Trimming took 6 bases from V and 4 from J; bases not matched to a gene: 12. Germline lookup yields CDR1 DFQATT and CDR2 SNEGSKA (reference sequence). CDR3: CSARPGRGGYEQYF. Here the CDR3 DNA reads TGCAGTGCCAGACCGGGACGGGGAGGGTACGAGCAGTACTTC.

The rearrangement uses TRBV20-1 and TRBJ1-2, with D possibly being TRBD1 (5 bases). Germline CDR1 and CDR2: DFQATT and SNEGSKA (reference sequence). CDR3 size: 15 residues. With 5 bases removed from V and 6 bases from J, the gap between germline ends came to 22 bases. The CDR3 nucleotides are TGCAGTGCTGGCCCCCGAAGGACACCCGGTCATGGCTACACCTTC. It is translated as CSAGPRRTPGHGYTF.

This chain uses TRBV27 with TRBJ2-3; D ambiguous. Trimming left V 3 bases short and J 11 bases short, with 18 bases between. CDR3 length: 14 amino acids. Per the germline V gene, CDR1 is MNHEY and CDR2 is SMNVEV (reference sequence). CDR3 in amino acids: CASSFHRGPPMQYF. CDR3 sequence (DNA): TGTGCCAGCAGTTTCCACCGTGGCCCCCCTATGCAGTATTTT.

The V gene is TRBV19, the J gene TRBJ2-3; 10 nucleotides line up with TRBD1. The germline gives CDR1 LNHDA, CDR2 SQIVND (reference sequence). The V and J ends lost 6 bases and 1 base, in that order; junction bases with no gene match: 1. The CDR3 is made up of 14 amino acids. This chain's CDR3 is CASRDRGRTDTQYF. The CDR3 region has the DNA TGTGCCAGTAGAGACAGGGGGCGCACAGATACGCAGTATTTT.

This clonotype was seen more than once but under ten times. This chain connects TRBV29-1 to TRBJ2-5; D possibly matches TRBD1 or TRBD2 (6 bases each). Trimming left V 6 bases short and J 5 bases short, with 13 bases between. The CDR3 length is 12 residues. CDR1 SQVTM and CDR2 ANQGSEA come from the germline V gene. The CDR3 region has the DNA TGCAGCGTAGGGGGGAGTGGCGAGACCCAGTACTTC. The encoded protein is CSVGGSGETQYF. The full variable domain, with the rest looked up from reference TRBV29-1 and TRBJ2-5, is SAVISQKPSRDICQRGTSLTIQCQVDSQVTMMFWYRQQPGQSLTLIATANQGSEATYESGFVIDKFPISRPNLTFSTLTVSNMSPEDSSIYLCSVGGSGETQYFGPGTRLLVL.

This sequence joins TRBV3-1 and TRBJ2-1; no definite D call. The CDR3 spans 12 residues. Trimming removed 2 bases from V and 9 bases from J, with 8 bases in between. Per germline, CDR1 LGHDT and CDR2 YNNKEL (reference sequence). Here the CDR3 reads CASSQSPSEQFF. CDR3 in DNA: TGTGCCAGCAGCCAATCTCCGAGTGAGCAGTTCTTC.

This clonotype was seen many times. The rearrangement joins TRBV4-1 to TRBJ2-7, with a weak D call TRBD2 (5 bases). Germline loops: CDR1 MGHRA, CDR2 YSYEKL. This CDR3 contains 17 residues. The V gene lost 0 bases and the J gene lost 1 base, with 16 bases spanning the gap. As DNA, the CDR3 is TGCGCCAGCAGCCAAGAGGGGAGTGGAGCCGGGTCCTACGAGCAGTACTTC. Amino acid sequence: CASSQEGSGAGSYEQYF.

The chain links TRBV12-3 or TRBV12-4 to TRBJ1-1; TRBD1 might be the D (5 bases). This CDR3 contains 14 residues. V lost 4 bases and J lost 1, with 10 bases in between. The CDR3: CASSSGPGNTEAFF. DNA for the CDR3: TGTGCCAGCAGTTCGGGGCCTGGGAACACTGAAGCTTTCTTT.

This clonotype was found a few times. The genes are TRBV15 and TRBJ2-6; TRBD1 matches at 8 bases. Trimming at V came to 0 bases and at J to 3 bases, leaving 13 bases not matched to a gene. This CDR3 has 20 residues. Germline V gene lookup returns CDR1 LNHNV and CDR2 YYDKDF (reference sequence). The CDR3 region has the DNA TGTGCCACCAGCAGAGATCATACCCTCAGGGGGCGAGATGGGGCCAACGTCCTGACTTTC. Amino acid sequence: CATSRDHTLRGRDGANVLTF.

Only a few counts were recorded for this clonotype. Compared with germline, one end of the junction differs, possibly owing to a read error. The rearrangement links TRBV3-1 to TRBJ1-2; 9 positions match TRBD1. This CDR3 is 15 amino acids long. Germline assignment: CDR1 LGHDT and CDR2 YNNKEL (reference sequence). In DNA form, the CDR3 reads TGCGCCAGCAGCCATTCCGGGACAGGGCTTTATGGCTACACCTTC. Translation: CASSHSGTGLYGYTF.